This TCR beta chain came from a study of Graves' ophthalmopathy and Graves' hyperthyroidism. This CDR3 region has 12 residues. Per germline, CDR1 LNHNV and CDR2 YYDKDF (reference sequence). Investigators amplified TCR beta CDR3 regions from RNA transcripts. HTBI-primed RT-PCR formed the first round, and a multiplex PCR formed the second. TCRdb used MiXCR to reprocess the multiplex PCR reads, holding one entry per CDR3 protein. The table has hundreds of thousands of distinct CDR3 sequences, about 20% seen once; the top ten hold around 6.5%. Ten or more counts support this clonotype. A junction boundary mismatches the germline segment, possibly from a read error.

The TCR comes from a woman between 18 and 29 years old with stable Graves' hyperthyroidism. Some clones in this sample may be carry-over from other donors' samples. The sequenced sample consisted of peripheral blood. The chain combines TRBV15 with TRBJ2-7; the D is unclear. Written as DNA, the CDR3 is TGTGCCACCAGCAGGGATTTAAGGGCCTCCGACTTC. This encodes CATSRDLRASDF. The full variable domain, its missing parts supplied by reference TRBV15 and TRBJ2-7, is DAMVIQNPRYQVTQFGKPVTLSCSQTLNHNVMYWYQQKSSQAPKLLFHYYDKDFNNEADTPDNFQSRRPNTSFCFLDIRSPGLGDTAMYLCATSRDLRASDFGPGTRLTVT.